This T cell receptor beta chain was identified in a study of blood T cell repertoires in COVID-19 (dated by TCRdb to the early 2020s). In terms of the full investigation: Samples covering the acute and convalescent phases of COVID-19 were provided by collaborators in the United States, Italy and Spain. The material from the prospective study consisted of cDNA or gDNA derived from T cells, B-cell-depleted T cells, or PBMCs. A de-identified subject ID, COVID-19 status, age in years and sex were almost always included in the sample metadata. A freely available public database, intended as a resource for researchers studying the immune response to SARS-CoV-2, is where the repertoires were released. Deeply sampled blood TCRbeta repertoires from subjects exposed to, actively infected with, or recovered from COVID-19 were included in the dataset. Where available, HLA class I and class II types were taken from metadata supplied by the sample provider and were not determined by assay-based typing. Samples were obtained from the ongoing ImmuneRACE study (first 160 participants) and from some 1,200 subjects provided by 6 global collaborators. Here is what the overall study found, with its caveats: The quantity of clinical and demographic metadata differed by source and by participant and was supplied without curation.

As concerns this clone: Its antigen target is currently unknown. No base-level quality is on record; no much larger clone is a single base apart.

Via the germline V gene, CDR1 is SGHVS and CDR2 FNYEAQ. V is cut back by 4 bases and J by 3 bases, with 7 bases in the junction unmatched. The CDR3 contains 18 residues, cysteine and phenylalanine counted. The entry retains the CDR3 DNA only, 54 bases that are in frame from base 1. TCRbeta CDR3 regions were amplified from genomic DNA by means of the immunoSEQ Assay, a bias-controlled multiplex PCR. For the original study's pipeline: Nucleated cell counts per sample were estimated from amplification of reference gene primers within the assay. To quantify the absolute abundance of each unique TCRbeta CDR3 rearrangement, sequence reads were collapsed and filtered. Productive Simpson clonality was computed per sample as the square root of Simpson's diversity index over productive rearrangements. This immuneACCESS table, as held by TCRdb, lists in-frame sequences with V and J called but not all clones. Of the missing ones, under half trace to an unresolved V gene in checked studies; the others have no known cause. The V and J calls and the clone size are those of that table, but D and trimming were determined from the DNA. The sample includes about 210,000 clones, with roughly 90% observed a single time. The top ten hold 10% of the sample.

Enrolling through a virtual design, the prospective study's participants ranged in age from about 18 to 100 years and lived across roughly 23 United States geographic areas. Cohort assignment in the prospective study relied on participant-reported clinical history from a screening survey and a study questionnaire. In the prospective study, whole blood, serum and a nasopharyngeal or oropharyngeal swab were collected from each participant by mobile phlebotomists. Additional blood draws and questionnaires over an approximately two-month period could optionally be provided by prospective study participants. Before DNA extraction, prospective study blood samples were shipped either frozen or at room temperature.

This receptor was obtained from a man aged 18 to 29 with acute COVID-19. Material: PBMCs or T cells enriched from blood (not recorded which). The V and J segments used are TRBV7-6 and TRBJ2-2, with TRBD2 matching 14 junction bases. This receptor has the CDR3 CASSSRGTSGSDTGELFF. At the DNA level, the sequence is TGTGCCAGCAGCTCCCGTGGGACTAGCGGGAGCGACACCGGGGAGCTGTTTTTT. The variable domain in full, with residues beyond the CDR3 obtained from the reference TRBV7-6 and TRBJ2-2 genes, is GAGVSQSPRYKVTKRGQDVALRCDPISGHVSLYWYRQALGQGPEFLTYFNYEAQQDKSGLPNDRFSAERPEGSISTLTIQRTEQRDSAMYRCASSSRGTSGSDTGELFFGEGSRLTVL.